The rows below give T cell receptor beta chains drawn from one sample of a study of T cell changes during pregnancy in multiple sclerosis. Sequencing was performed with immunoSEQ multiplex PCR; in TCRdb, only in-frame clones are kept and a portion is missing. The table includes 55,000 to 65,000 clones, more than 80% detected once. The input for sequencing was peripheral blood, taken in the first trimester of pregnancy. All receptors derive from a female donor in good health, enrolled as a control in a pregnancy study. The CDR3 runs from the conserved cysteine through the conserved F or W. A D gene is named only where the DNA matches it firmly. Clone size is shown for a subset of rows, as once, few, many or a class of expanded clone.

J gene | clone size | D gene | V gene | CDR3 length | CDR3 protein | CDR3 DNA
TRBJ1-5 | . | TRBD1 | TRBV5-1 | 15 | CASSFTGQGTQPQHF | TGCGCCAGCAGCTTTACTGGACAGGGGACTCAGCCCCAGCATTTT
TRBJ2-7 | . | TRBD1 | TRBV7-2 | 16 | CASSLARQGARHEQYF | TGTGCCAGCAGCTTAGCCCGACAGGGGGCGCGACACGAGCAGTACTTC
TRBJ2-7 | . | . | TRBV30 | 13 | CAWTRSVTYEQYF | TGTGCCTGGACCCGGTCGGTCACCTACGAGCAGTACTTC
TRBJ1-2 | . | . | TRBV9 | 15 | CASTLMDTPNYGYTF | TGTGCCAGCACGTTAATGGACACCCCTAACTATGGCTACACCTTC
TRBJ1-3 | . | . | TRBV5-8 | 16 | CASSRGQANSGNTIYF | TGTGCCAGCAGCCGCGGGCAGGCGAACTCTGGAAACACCATATATTTT
TRBJ2-3 | few | TRBD2 | TRBV7-9 | 18 | CASSPVLAGGGIMDTQYF | TGTGCCAGCAGCCCGGTCCTAGCGGGGGGCGGAATCATGGATACGCAGTATTTT
TRBJ2-6 | . | . | TRBV30 | 13 | CAWRTGGANVLTF | TGTGCCTGGCGGACTGGTGGGGCCAACGTCCTGACTTTC
TRBJ2-1 | . | . | TRBV2 | 13 | CASSRTFYNEQFF | TGTGCCAGCAGTCGGACTTTCTACAATGAGCAGTTCTTC
TRBJ2-7 | . | . | TRBV21-1 | 16 | CASSKVETAKYYEQYF | TGTGCCAGCAGCAAAGTCGAGACAGCGAAATACTACGAGCAGTACTTC
TRBJ1-4 | . | TRBD1 | TRBV7-3 | 14 | CASSSGTGDEKLFF | TGTGCCAGCAGCTCCGGGACAGGGGATGAAAAACTGTTTTTT
TRBJ1-2 | . | . | TRBV5-4 | 15 | CASSLGGGPAYGYTF | TGTGCCAGCAGCTTGGGCGGGGGGCCGGCCTATGGCTACACCTTC
TRBJ2-1 | . | . | TRBV6-5 | 14 | CASSYSTLGAEQFF | TGTGCCAGCAGTTACTCGACGTTAGGGGCTGAGCAGTTCTTC
TRBJ2-7 | . | TRBD1 | TRBV2 | 16 | CASSSIDRGIPYEQYF | TGTGCCAGCAGTAGTATTGACAGGGGAATCCCCTACGAGCAGTACTTC
TRBJ1-1 | . | . | TRBV5-6 | 12 | CASSFGWTEAFF | TGTGCCAGCAGCTTCGGGTGGACTGAAGCTTTCTTT
TRBJ2-2 | . | TRBD2 | TRBV7-9 | 19 | CASSLSPHETSGNTGELFF | TGTGCCAGCAGCTTATCCCCCCATGAGACTAGCGGGAACACCGGGGAGCTGTTTTTT
TRBJ2-2 | once | . | TRBV5-4 | 17 | CASSLATGRAGTGELFF | TGTGCCAGCAGCCTAGCTACAGGGCGCGCTGGCACCGGGGAGCTGTTTTTT
TRBJ1-1 | . | . | TRBV6-6 | 11 | CASSYRGGTFF | TGTGCCAGCAGTTACCGGGGGGGGACTTTCTTT
TRBJ1-1 | few | . | TRBV19 | 13 | CASRPGRNTEAFF | TGTGCCAGTAGGCCCGGGAGGAACACTGAAGCTTTCTTT
TRBJ1-2 | . | . | TRBV10-1 | 18 | CASTLGSAGDPGGYGYTF | TGCGCCAGCACCCTGGGGTCGGCAGGAGACCCCGGGGGCTATGGCTACACCTTC
TRBJ2-1 | . | . | TRBV27 | 15 | CASSARGSSYNEQFF | TGTGCCAGCAGCGCCCGAGGGAGCTCCTACAATGAGCAGTTCTTC
TRBJ2-3 | . | TRBD1 | TRBV7-2 | 16 | CASSLGSGGWADTQYF | TGTGCCAGCAGCTTAGGTTCAGGGGGATGGGCAGATACGCAGTATTTT
TRBJ2-7 | . | TRBD1 | TRBV19 | 16 | CASSARQGFSSYEQYF | TGTGCCAGTAGTGCCCGACAGGGTTTCAGCTCCTACGAGCAGTACTTC
TRBJ2-7 | . | . | TRBV9 | 15 | CASSANPGLSYEQYF | TGTGCCAGCAGCGCGAATCCGGGACTGTCCTACGAGCAGTACTTC